One sample yielded the 13 T cell receptor beta chains listed below, sequenced in a study of shared clonotypes between healthy human individuals. Measured with immunoSEQ multiplex PCR; TCRdb has only the in-frame clones, and not every one. The profile shows about 480,000 clones, about 79% of them singletons. The sample was PBMCs. The origin of the receptors is a woman aged 40-49 years in good health. Some clones in this sample may be carry-over from other donors' samples.

In its sample, this clone was seen once. This chain links TRBV30 with TRBJ2-1, with D possibly matching TRBD2 (7 bases). The ends were cut back, 0 bases at V and 12 bases at J, with 18 bases in the middle. The germline V gene encodes CDR1 GTSNPN and CDR2 SVGIG (reference sequence). The CDR3 is 14 amino acids. The CDR3 DNA sequence: TGTGCCTGGAGTGTTGGGGGAGGGGGTATCGGGCAGTTCTTC. Translation: CAWSVGGGGIGQFF.

Remarks on this clone: The junction differs from germline at one of its ends, possibly a read error. CDR3 sequence reads: CASSLQGTGEPFF. DNA of the CDR3: TGTGCCAGCAGTCTACAGGGTACCGGGGAGCCGTTTTTT. The chain employs TRBV6-1 and TRBJ2-2; possibly TRBD1 for D (6 bases). The CDR3 is 13 residues long. The germline gives CDR1 MNHNS, CDR2 SASEGT.

The chain couples TRBV6-4 to TRBJ1-2; D uncertain. Germline V gene data show CDR1 as MRHNA and CDR2 as SNTAGT. Deletions cut 9 bases from V and 4 bases from J, with 12 bases between. The CDR3 is 12 residues long. This CDR3 is CASNRDFYGYTF. The CDR3 bases are TGTGCCAGTAACCGGGATTTCTATGGCTACACCTTC.

This rearrangement joins TRBV5-7 to TRBJ2-2; TRBD1 matches at 8 bases. TRBV5-7 is flagged as an ORF with uncertain function. V was clipped by 3 bases and J by 0 bases; unmatched bases: 4. The CDR3 extends over 16 amino acids. This CDR3 reads CASSSMDRANTGELFF. CDR3 DNA: TGTGCCAGCAGCTCGATGGACAGGGCGAACACCGGGGAGCTGTTTTTT.

The chain couples TRBV4-1 to TRBJ2-1; D may be TRBD2 (6 bases). The V gene's germline CDR1 is MGHRA and CDR2 YSYEKL. V lost 2 bases to trimming and J lost 3 bases, with 20 bases between them. The CDR3 consists of 18 residues. The CDR3 DNA reads TGCGCCAGCAGCCAAAACCCCTCGGAGCGGGTGGTCTACAATGAGCAGTTCTTC. Its protein product is CASSQNPSERVVYNEQFF.

CDR3 loop: CASSGQGGTDTQYF. In DNA, the CDR3 is TGTGCCAGCAGTGGACAGGGGGGAACAGATACGCAGTATTTT. The chain combines TRBV2 with TRBJ2-3; the match to TRBD1 covers 9 bases. The CDR3 is made up of 14 amino acids. Unmatched junction bases numbered 2, after V lost 4 bases and J lost 3 bases. CDR1 and CDR2 (germline): SNHLY, FYNNEI.

The chain combines TRBV6-1 with TRBJ1-5; D gene ambiguous. Germline V lookup: CDR1 MNHNS, CDR2 SASEGT. The CDR3 contains 14 residues. Trimming cost V 6 bases and J 4 bases, with 13 bases left between them. The CDR3 loop is CASRLQEGNQPQHF. In DNA, the CDR3 is TGTGCCAGCAGACTACAAGAGGGTAATCAGCCCCAGCATTTT.

The chain links TRBV28 to TRBJ1-2; D is undetermined. The CDR3 runs 11 residues. From germline, CDR1 is MDHEN and CDR2 SYDVKM. The V and J ends lost 10 bases and 4 bases respectively, with 10 bases between them. CDR3 in amino acids: CAIAQAYGYTF. In DNA, the CDR3 is TGTGCCATCGCCCAGGCCTATGGCTACACCTTC.

The V gene is TRBV15, the J gene TRBJ2-3; TRBD2 matches at 10 bases. The CDR3 sequence is 15 residues long. The ends lost 5 bases at V and 5 bases at J; junction bases unmatched: 7. Germline lookup yields CDR1 LNHNV and CDR2 YYDKDF (reference sequence). The CDR3 loop reads CATSPSGRGGDTQYF. CDR3 DNA: TGTGCCACCAGCCCTAGCGGGAGAGGCGGAGATACGCAGTATTTT.

This clone was detected a few times. The chain combines TRBV10-3 with TRBJ2-1; 8 positions match TRBD1. Germline values: CDR1 ENHRY, CDR2 SYGVKD. The ends lost 0 bases at V and 6 bases at J; junction bases unmatched: 7. CDR3 length: 16 amino acids. CDR3 nucleotide sequence: TGTGCCATCAGTGAGTCGGGGCAGGGGGCCTCCAATGAGCAGTTCTTC. It encodes CAISESGQGASNEQFF.

The chain couples TRBV29-1 to TRBJ1-2, with 7 nucleotides matching TRBD1. The germline V gene encodes CDR1 SQVTM and CDR2 ANQGSEA. The V gene end was trimmed by 2 bases and the J gene end by 2 bases; junction bases not matched to a gene: 2. This CDR3 has 13 amino acids. The CDR3 protein is CSVETGDNYGYTF. CDR3 nucleotides: TGCAGCGTTGAAACAGGGGACAACTATGGCTACACCTTC.

This clone was recorded only once. The V and J genes are TRBV4-3 and TRBJ2-3; no definite D call. The CDR3 totals 15 residues. Trimming removed 1 base from V and 4 bases from J, with 12 bases in between. Germline V gene lookup returns CDR1 LGHNA and CDR2 YSLEER. The CDR3 sequence: CASSQALSRSDTQYF. CDR3 coding DNA: TGCGCCAGCAGCCAAGCCTTGTCTCGGTCAGATACGCAGTATTTT.

The chain joins TRBV7-2 to TRBJ2-1; D is unresolved. V was clipped by 1 base and J by 8 bases, with 12 bases between them. Germline V CDR1 and CDR2: SGHTA, FQGNSA. The CDR3 consists of 14 residues. CDR3 coding DNA: TGTGCCAGCAGCTTAGATGGTAGTAGGTATGAGCAGTTCTTC. Its translation is CASSLDGSRYEQFF.